This TCR beta chain was identified in a study of technical replicates of blood from four donors. Per the germline V gene, CDR1 is SGDLS and CDR2 is YYNGEE. V gave up 0 bases and J gave up 1 base, with 4 bases separating them. This CDR3 comprises 13 residues. Libraries were prepared by immunoSEQ multiplex PCR; TCRdb keeps only in-frame clonotypes and omits some of them. Among about 70,000 clones listed, over 95% were seen once. Sequencing was carried out using T cells isolated from PBMCs. The sequence was collected from a human donor in good health. The rearrangement joins TRBV9 to TRBJ1-1; no clear D. The CDR3 DNA reads as TGTGCCAGCAGCGTAGCATGGAACACTGAAGCTTTCTTT. Protein: CASSVAWNTEAFF. Based on the CDR3 plus reference TRBV9 and TRBJ1-1, the full variable domain is DSGVTQTPKHLITATGQRVTLRCSPRSGDLSVYWYQQSLDQGLQFLIQYYNGEERAKGNILERFSAQQFPDLHSELNLSSLELGDSALYFCASSVAWNTEAFFGQGTRLTVV.